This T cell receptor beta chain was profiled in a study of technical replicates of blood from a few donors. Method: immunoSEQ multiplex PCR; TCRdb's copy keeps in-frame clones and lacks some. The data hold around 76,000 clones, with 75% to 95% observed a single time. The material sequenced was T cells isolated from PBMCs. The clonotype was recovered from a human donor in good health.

CDR3 DNA sequence: TGTGCCAGCAGCTTAGCCGGCGTAGGGGATGAGCAGTTCTTC. Residues: CASSLAGVGDEQFF. The gene calls are TRBV7-9 and TRBJ2-1; tentatively, D is TRBD1 (5 bases). There are 14 residues in the CDR3. CDR1 and CDR2 from the germline V gene are SEHNR and FQNEAQ (reference sequence). With 0 bases removed from V and 8 bases from J, the gap between germline ends came to 11 bases.